This T cell receptor (beta chain) appears in the sequencing data of a study of T cells in Graves' hyperthyroidism and ophthalmopathy. About the research overall: Peripheral blood sampling occurred at initial diagnosis, before any treatment.

This clonotype has at least ten counts. Its target is unknown. Findings and caveats of the study: In blood, most of the thyroid clonotypes expanded above 0.001 were also present.

Germline CDR1 reads SGHTA; CDR2 reads FQGTGA. The CDR3 consists of 16 residues. The V end lost 4 bases, the J end lost 1 base, and 13 bases lay between the germline ends. RNA transcripts served as the template for amplifying TCR beta CDR3 regions. The primer set for the first-round RT-PCR of the TCR CDR3 was HTBI. MiXCR, applied by TCRdb to the multiplex PCR reads, yields one record per CDR3 protein. Here the sample spans hundreds of thousands of distinct CDR3 sequences, 14% being singletons. The chain couples TRBV7-3 to TRBJ2-2, with D tentatively TRBD1 (5 bases). Sequenced material: blood. The TCR comes from a woman in her 30s with Graves' hyperthyroidism that later progressed to Graves' ophthalmopathy. In DNA, the CDR3 is TGTGCCAGCAGCTCTTGGACATTACAGAACACCGGGGAGCTGTTTTTT. This sequence encodes CASSSWTLQNTGELFF.